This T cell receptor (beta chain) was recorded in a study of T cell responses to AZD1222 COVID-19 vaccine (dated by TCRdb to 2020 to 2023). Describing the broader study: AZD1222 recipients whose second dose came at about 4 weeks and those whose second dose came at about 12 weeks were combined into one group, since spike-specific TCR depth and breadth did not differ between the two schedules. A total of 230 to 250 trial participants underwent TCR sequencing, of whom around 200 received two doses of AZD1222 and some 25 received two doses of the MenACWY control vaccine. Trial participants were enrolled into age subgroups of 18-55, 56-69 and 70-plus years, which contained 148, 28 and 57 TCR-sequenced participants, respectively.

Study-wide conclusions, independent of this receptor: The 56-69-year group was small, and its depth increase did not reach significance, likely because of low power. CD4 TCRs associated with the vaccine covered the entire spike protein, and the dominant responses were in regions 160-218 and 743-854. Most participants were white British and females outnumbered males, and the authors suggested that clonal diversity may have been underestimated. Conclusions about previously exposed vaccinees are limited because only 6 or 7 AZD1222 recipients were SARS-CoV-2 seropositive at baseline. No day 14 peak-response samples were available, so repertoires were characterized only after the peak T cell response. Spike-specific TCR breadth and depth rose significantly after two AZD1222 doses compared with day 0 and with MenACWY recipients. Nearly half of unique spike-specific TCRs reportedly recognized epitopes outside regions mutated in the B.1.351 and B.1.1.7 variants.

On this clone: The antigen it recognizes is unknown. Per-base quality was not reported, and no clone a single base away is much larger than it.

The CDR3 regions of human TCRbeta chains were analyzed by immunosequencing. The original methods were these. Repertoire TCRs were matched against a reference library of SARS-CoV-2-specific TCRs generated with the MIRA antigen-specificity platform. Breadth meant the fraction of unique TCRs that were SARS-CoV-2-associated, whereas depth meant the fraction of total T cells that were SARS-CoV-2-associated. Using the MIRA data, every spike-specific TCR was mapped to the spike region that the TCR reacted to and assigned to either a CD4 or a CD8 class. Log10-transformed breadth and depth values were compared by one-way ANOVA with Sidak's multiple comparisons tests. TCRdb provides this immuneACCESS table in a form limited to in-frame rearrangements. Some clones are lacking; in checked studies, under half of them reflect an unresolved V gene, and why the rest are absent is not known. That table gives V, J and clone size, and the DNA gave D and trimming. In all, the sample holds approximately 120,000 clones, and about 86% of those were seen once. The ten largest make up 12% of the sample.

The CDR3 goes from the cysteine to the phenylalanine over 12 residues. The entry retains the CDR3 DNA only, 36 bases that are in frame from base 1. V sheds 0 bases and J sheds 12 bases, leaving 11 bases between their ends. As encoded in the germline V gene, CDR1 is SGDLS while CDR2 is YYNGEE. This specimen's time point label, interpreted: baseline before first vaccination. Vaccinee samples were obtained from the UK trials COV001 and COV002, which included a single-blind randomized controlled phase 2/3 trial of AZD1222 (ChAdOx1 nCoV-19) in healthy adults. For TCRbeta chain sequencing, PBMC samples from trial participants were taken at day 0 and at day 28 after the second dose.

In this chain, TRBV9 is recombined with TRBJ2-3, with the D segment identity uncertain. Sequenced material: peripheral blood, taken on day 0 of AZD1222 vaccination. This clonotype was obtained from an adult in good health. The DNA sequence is TGTGCCAGCAGCGTAGCTGGGGTTGAACAGTATTTT. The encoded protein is CASSVAGVEQYF.